The rows below give T cell receptor beta chains drawn from one sample of a study of cytomegalovirus exposure and HLA in healthy donors. The assay was immunoSEQ multiplex PCR, and TCRdb's table has in-frame clones only and misses some. The sample includes a few hundred thousand clones, roughly 75% of them seen just once. The sequenced material came from PBMCs. Source of these receptors: a woman under 40 in good health and CMV-seronegative. Both conserved end residues are part of each CDR3. The order of the fields is J gene, V gene, CDR3 protein.

j_call: TRBJ1-2
v_call: TRBV6-1
cdr3_aa: CASSGGPGTGPYGYTF

j_call: NA
v_call: TRBV27
cdr3_aa: CASGRGIYEQYF

j_call: TRBJ2-7
v_call: TRBV1
cdr3_aa: CTSIMTAYEQYF

j_call: TRBJ2-3
v_call: TRBV6-4
cdr3_aa: CASRSTSGPTDTQYF

j_call: TRBJ2-7
v_call: TRBV7-9
cdr3_aa: CSSSPLDRPEQYF

j_call: TRBJ1-5
v_call: TRBV30
cdr3_aa: CAWSPGQGNQPQHF

j_call: TRBJ2-7
v_call: TRBV9
cdr3_aa: CASSVAGDSSYEQYF

j_call: TRBJ2-7
v_call: TRBV5-4
cdr3_aa: CASSLMRAGGQLSPVHEQYF

j_call: TRBJ2-2
v_call: TRBV6-1
cdr3_aa: CASRLAGDTGELFF

j_call: TRBJ1-2
v_call: TRBV27
cdr3_aa: CASSLWGREGSGYTF

j_call: TRBJ2-2
v_call: TRBV10-2
cdr3_aa: CASRGQLNTGELFF

j_call: TRBJ2-5
v_call: TRBV2
cdr3_aa: CASSVFGGGEGTQYF

j_call: TRBJ2-3
v_call: TRBV5-4
cdr3_aa: CASSLIGTDTQYF

j_call: TRBJ1-1
v_call: TRBV6-5
cdr3_aa: CASSTRQGNTEAFF

j_call: TRBJ1-2
v_call: TRBV6-5
cdr3_aa: CASSYTYTGGNGYTF

j_call: TRBJ2-7
v_call: TRBV6-9
cdr3_aa: CASRYRTGRSYEQYF

j_call: TRBJ2-5
v_call: TRBV5-4
cdr3_aa: CAGGIGQETQYF

j_call: TRBJ1-2
v_call: TRBV11-2
cdr3_aa: CASSPGYEGYTF

j_call: TRBJ1-1
v_call: TRBV18
cdr3_aa: CASSLGQGGTEAFF

j_call: TRBJ1-4
v_call: TRBV27
cdr3_aa: CASRDRGRLFF

j_call: TRBJ2-3
v_call: TRBV5-1
cdr3_aa: CASSETSGRISQYF

j_call: TRBJ2-5
v_call: TRBV7-3
cdr3_aa: CASSLTSGFGETQYF

j_call: TRBJ1-1
v_call: TRBV9
cdr3_aa: CASSAGQREAFF

j_call: TRBJ1-4
v_call: TRBV28
cdr3_aa: CASRTGGPNEKLFF

j_call: TRBJ2-3
v_call: TRBV9
cdr3_aa: CASSVPLAGTDTQYF

j_call: TRBJ2-7
v_call: TRBV2
cdr3_aa: CASSDLVRDLSYEQYF

j_call: TRBJ2-7
v_call: TRBV10-3
cdr3_aa: CAIRPTGTSGRAGEQYF

j_call: TRBJ1-1
v_call: TRBV7-8
cdr3_aa: CASSSPGYTEAFF

j_call: TRBJ2-5
v_call: TRBV5-4
cdr3_aa: CASGRQGRQETQYF

j_call: TRBJ2-7
v_call: TRBV27
cdr3_aa: CASSLSTSGGAYEQYF

j_call: TRBJ2-1
v_call: TRBV6-5
cdr3_aa: CASSDRQGYNEQFF

j_call: TRBJ1-1
v_call: TRBV6-6
cdr3_aa: CASSYPPRIMNTEAFF

j_call: TRBJ2-6
v_call: TRBV19
cdr3_aa: CASSIVIPGANVLTF

j_call: TRBJ2-2
v_call: TRBV30
cdr3_aa: CAGERPDRYTGELFF

j_call: TRBJ2-7
v_call: TRBV30
cdr3_aa: CASKASGNYEQYF

j_call: TRBJ2-2
v_call: TRBV5-1
cdr3_aa: CASSLGTGPTGELFF

j_call: TRBJ2-7
v_call: TRBV18
cdr3_aa: CASSPPGQGYYEQYF